The T cell receptor (beta chain) under discussion was sequenced for a study of T cell clones after liver transplantation. Study-level information: HCV positivity affected three of eight recipients; the rest lacked autoimmune or viral indications.

Profiled with immunoSEQ multiplex PCR; TCRdb holds only in-frame clones, not every one. The sample lists 20,000 to 30,000 clones; roughly 69% were seen once. The CDR3 is made up of 15 amino acids. The V gene's germline CDR1 is LNHDA and CDR2 SQIVND (reference sequence). Trimming took off 3 bases at V and 6 bases at J, with 17 bases between the two ends. A few counts support this clone. This clonotype was obtained from a human donor who received a liver transplant. This material consisted of CD4+ T cells from blood, taken before liver transplant. This chain connects TRBV19 to TRBJ1-1; D call uncertain. The CDR3 sequence is CASSIDLRASAEAFF. CDR3 nucleotides: TGTGCCAGTAGTATTGACCTCCGTGCTAGTGCTGAAGCTTTCTTT.